The subject of this entry is one T cell receptor beta chain. What it recognizes is unknown. Germline V gene data show CDR1 as SEHNR and CDR2 as FQNEAQ (reference sequence). CDR3 length: 17 amino acids. Germline trimming cut 5 bases from V and 3 bases from J; bases unmatched to any gene: 10. The data were obtained in a study of shared clonotypes between healthy human individuals. The overall study: Each donor's CD4 naive and CD4 memory cells filled three plates apiece, CD8 naive two, and CD8 memory one. Study-level findings and limits: Blood alone was sampled, and tissue repertoires likely differ. Roughly 5% of naive CD4 clonotypes were shared across a few donors.

Sequencing was at deep level. TCRdb's table, derived via immunoSEQ multiplex PCR, lists solely in-frame clones and lacks some. The data contain under 2,000,000 clones, roughly 94% of them singletons. CD45RO-negative cells were positively selected for CCR7, leaving out terminally differentiated effector memory CD45RA+ cells. The chain uses TRBV7-9 and TRBJ1-4; 9 bases map to TRBD1. The sequence was obtained from a man between 18 and 35 years old in good health. The sample consisted of naive CD8+ T cells sorted from blood. CDR3 in amino acids: CASSRSGQGIPNEKLFF. The CDR3 region has the DNA TGTGCCAGCAGCCGTTCGGGACAGGGAATACCTAATGAAAAACTGTTTTTT.